The T cell receptor (beta chain) described here comes from a study of T cells in Graves' hyperthyroidism and ophthalmopathy. At the level of the study: Peripheral blood was taken when the disease was first diagnosed, before any treatment began. The study, taken as a whole, reports: Most expanded thyroid clonotypes above 0.001 also appeared in blood.

Amplification of TCR beta CDR3 regions was performed using RNA transcripts as template. During a first-round RT-PCR of the TCR CDR3, the HTBI primer set was used. TCRdb re-derived calls from the multiplex PCR reads in MiXCR, one entry per CDR3 protein. Altogether hundreds of thousands of distinct CDR3 sequences are present, roughly a third being singletons, with the ten largest covering around 29%. In its sample, this clonotype was seen many times. What it binds is unknown. Diagnoses were made from clinical symptoms, serum measures (thyroxine and TRAb), thyroid ultrasound and orbital computed tomography. Cells are PBMCs isolated from approximately 9.2 ml of fresh blood. The length of the CDR3 is 15 residues. Germline CDR1 and CDR2: SGHTA and FQGNSA. Trimming cost V 5 bases and J 2 bases; bases outside gene matches: 9.

The material sequenced was blood. This clonotype was obtained from a woman aged 40 to 49 with Graves' hyperthyroidism. The gene calls are TRBV7-2 and TRBJ2-7; 7 bases are a match to TRBD2. The CDR3 DNA reads TGTGCCAGCAGCCTAAGGGGACGGGGGGCCTACGAGCAGTACTTC. Translated, it gives CASSLRGRGAYEQYF.